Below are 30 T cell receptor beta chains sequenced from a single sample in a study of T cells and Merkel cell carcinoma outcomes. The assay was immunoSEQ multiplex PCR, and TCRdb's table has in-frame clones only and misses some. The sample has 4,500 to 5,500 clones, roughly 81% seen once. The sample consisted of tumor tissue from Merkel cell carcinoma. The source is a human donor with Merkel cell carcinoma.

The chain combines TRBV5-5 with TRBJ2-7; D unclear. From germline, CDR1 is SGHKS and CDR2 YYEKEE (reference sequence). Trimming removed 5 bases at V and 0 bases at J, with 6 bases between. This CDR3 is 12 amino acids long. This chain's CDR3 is CASSPTSYEQYF. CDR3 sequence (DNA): TGTGCCAGCAGTCCGACCTCCTACGAGCAGTACTTC.

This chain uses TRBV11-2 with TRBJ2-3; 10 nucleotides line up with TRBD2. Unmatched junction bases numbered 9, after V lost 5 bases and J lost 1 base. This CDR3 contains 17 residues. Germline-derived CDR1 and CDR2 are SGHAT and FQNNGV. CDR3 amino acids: CASSPQLGTSGTDTQYF. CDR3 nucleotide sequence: TGTGCCAGCAGCCCTCAGCTCGGGACTAGCGGCACAGATACGCAGTATTTT.

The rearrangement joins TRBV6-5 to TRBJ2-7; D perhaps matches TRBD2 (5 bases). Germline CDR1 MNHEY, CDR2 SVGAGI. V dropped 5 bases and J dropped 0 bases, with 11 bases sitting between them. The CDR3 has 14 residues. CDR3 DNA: TGTGCCAGCAGTCCGCGGGTTAGCTCCTACGAGCAGTACTTC. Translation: CASSPRVSSYEQYF.

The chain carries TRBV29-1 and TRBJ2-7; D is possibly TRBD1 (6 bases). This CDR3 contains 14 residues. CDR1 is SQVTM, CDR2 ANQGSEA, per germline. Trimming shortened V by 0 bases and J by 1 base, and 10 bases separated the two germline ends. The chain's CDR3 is CSVEEGAHSYEQYF. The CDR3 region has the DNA TGCAGCGTTGAAGAGGGGGCACATTCCTACGAGCAGTACTTC.

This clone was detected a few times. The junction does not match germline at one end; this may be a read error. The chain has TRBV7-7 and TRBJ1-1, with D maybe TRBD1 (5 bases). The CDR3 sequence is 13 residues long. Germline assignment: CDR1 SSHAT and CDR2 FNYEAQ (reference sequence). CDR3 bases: TGTGCTAGCAGCCTAGGGGTAGACGGTGAAGCTTTCTTT. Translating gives CASSLGVDGEAFF.

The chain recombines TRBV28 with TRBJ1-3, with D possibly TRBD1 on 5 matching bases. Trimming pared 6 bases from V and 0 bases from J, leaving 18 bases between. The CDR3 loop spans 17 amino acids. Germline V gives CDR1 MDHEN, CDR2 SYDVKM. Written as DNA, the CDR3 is TGTGCCAGCAGGCGGGGGACTGAGAGGGGCTCTGGAAACACCATATATTTT. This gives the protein CASRRGTERGSGNTIYF.

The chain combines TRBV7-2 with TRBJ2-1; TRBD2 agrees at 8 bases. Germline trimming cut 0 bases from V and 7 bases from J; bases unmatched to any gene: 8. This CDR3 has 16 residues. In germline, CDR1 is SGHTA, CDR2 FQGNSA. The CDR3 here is CASSLAGRGGRNEQFF. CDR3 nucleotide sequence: TGTGCCAGCAGCTTAGCCGGGAGGGGTGGAAGGAATGAGCAGTTCTTC.

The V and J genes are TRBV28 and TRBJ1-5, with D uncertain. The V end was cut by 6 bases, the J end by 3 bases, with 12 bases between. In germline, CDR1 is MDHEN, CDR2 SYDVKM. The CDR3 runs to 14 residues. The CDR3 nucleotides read TGTGCCAGCAGCCCGATCAGGACCAATCAGCCCCAGCATTTT. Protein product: CASSPIRTNQPQHF.

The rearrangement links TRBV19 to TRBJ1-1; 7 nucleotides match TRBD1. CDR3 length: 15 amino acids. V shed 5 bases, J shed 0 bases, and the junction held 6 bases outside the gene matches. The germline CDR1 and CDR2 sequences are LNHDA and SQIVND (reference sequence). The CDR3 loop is CASSVTGQMNTEAFF. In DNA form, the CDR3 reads TGTGCCAGTAGTGTTACGGGACAGATGAACACTGAAGCTTTCTTT. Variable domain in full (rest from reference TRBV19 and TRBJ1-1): DGGITQSPKYLFRKEGQNVTLSCEQNLNHDAMYWYRQDPGQGLRLIYYSQIVNDFQKGDIAEGYSVSREKKESFPLTVTSAQKNPTAFYLCASSVTGQMNTEAFFGQGTRLTVV.

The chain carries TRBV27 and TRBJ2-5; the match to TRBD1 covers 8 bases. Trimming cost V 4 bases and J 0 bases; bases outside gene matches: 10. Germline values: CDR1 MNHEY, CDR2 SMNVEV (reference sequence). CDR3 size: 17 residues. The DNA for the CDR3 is TGTGCCAGCAGTTCCCTCACGGACAGGGACTACCAAGAGACCCAGTACTTC. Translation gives CASSSLTDRDYQETQYF.

Here the CDR3 reads CASSEAGAGTYGYTF. The CDR3 DNA follows: TGTGCCAGCAGTGAAGCAGGGGCAGGCACCTATGGCTACACCTTC. The gene calls are TRBV2 and TRBJ1-2; a possible D gene is TRBD1 (5 bases). Trimming pared 0 bases from V and 4 bases from J, leaving 12 bases between. CDR3 length: 15 residues. In germline, CDR1 is SNHLY, CDR2 FYNNEI.

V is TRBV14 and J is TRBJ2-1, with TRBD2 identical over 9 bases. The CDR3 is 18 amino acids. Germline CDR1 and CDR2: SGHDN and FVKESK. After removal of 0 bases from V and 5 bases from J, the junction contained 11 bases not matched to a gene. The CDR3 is CASSQDIGGLARNNEQFF. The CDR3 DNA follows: TGTGCCAGCAGCCAAGATATCGGGGGACTAGCCAGGAACAATGAGCAGTTCTTC.

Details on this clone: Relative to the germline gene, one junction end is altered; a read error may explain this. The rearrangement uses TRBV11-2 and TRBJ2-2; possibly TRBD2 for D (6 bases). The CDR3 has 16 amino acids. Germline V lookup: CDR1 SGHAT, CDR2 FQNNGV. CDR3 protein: CANSFNSGANTGELFF. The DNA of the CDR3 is TGTGCCAACAGCTTTAATAGCGGAGCGAACACCGGGGAGCTGTTTTTT.

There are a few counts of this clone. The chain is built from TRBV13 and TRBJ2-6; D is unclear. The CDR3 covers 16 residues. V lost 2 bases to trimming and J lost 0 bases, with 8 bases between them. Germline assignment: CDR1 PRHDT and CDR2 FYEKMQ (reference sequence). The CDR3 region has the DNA TGTGCCAGCAGCTTATTACCTGTCTCTGGGGCCAACGTCCTGACTTTC. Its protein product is CASSLLPVSGANVLTF.

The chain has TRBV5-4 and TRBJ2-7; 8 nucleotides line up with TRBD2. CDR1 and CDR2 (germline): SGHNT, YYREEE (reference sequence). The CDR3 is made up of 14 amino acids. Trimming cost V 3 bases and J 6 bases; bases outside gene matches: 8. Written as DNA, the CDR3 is TGTGCCAGCAGCTACTCCGGGACTAGTGGCGAGCAGTACTTC. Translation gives CASSYSGTSGEQYF.

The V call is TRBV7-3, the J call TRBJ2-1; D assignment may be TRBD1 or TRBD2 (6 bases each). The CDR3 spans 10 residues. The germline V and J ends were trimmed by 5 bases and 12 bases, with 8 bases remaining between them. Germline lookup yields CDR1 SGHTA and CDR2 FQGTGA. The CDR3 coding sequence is TGTGCCAGCAGCAAGGGGGGGCAGTTCTTC. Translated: CASSKGGQFF.

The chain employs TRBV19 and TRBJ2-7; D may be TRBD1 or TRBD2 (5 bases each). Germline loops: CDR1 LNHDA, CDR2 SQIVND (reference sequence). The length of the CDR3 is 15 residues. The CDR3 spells CVSSILIGGSYEQYF. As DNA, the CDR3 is TGTGTTAGTAGTATCCTAATTGGGGGCTCCTACGAGCAGTACTTC.

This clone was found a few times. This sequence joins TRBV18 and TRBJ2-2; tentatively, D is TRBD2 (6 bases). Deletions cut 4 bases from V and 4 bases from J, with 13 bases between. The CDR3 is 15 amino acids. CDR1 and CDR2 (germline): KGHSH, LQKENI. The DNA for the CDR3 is TGTGCCAGCTCACGAGACCGGGGGTTCACCGGGGAGCTGTTTTTT. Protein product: CASSRDRGFTGELFF.

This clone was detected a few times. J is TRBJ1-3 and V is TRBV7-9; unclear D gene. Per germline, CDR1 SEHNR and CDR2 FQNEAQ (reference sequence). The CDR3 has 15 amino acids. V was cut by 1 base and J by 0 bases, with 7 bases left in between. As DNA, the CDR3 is TGTGCCAGCAGCTTAGTGATGAGCTCTGGAAACACCATATATTTT. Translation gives CASSLVMSSGNTIYF.

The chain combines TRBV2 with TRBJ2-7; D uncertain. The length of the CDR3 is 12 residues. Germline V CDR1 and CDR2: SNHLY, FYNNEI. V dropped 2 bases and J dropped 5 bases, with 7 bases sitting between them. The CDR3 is CASSERRDEQYF. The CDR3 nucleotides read TGTGCCAGCAGTGAAAGAAGGGACGAGCAGTACTTC.

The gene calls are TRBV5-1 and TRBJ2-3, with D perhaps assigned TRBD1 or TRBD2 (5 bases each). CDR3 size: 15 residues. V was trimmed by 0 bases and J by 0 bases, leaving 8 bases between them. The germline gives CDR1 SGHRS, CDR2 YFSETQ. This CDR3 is CASSLGGSSTDTQYF. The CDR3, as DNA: TGCGCCAGCAGCTTGGGGGGGTCTAGCACAGATACGCAGTATTTT.

The CDR3 reads CASNFETGLGSPLHF. The CDR3 region has the DNA TGTGCCAGCAACTTCGAGACAGGGCTAGGCTCACCCCTCCACTTT. This sequence joins TRBV5-4 and TRBJ1-6; 7 nucleotides align to TRBD1. V was pared by 6 bases and J by 10 bases, with 13 bases of the junction left unmatched. Looked up from germline, CDR1 is SGHNT and CDR2 is YYREEE (reference sequence). The CDR3 covers 15 residues.

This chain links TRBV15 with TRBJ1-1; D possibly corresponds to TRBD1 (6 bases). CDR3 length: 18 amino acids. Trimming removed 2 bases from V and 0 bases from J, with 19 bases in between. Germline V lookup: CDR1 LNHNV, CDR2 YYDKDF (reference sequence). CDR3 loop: CATSRKPGTLILNTEAFF. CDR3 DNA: TGTGCCACCAGCAGAAAGCCCGGGACACTAATACTGAACACTGAAGCTTTCTTT.

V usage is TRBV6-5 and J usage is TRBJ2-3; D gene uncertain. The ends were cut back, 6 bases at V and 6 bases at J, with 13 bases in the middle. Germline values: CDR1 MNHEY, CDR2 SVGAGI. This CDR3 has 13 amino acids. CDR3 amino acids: CASSPTIGDTQYF. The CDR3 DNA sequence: TGTGCCAGCAGCCCTACTATAGGGGATACGCAGTATTTT.

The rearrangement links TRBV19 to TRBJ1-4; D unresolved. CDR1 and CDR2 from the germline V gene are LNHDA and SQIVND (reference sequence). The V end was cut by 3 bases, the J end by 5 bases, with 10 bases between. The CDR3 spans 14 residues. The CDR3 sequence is CASSMWQGNEKLFF. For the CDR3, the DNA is TGTGCCAGTAGTATGTGGCAAGGAAATGAAAAACTGTTTTTT.

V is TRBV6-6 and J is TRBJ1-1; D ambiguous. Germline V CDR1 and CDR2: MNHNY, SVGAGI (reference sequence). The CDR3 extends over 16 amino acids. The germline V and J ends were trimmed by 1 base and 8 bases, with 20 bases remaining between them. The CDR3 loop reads CASSYWADGSPGEAFF. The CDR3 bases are TGTGCCAGCAGTTACTGGGCGGACGGGTCGCCGGGGGAAGCTTTCTTT.

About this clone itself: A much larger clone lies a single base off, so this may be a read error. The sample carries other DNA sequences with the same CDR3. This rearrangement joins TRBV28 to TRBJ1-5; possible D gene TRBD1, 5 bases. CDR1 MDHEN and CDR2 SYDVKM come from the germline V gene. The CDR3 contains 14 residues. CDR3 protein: CASSLGHQGAPQHF. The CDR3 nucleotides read TGTGCTAGCAGTTTAGGGCACCAGGGAGCGCCCCAGCATTTT.

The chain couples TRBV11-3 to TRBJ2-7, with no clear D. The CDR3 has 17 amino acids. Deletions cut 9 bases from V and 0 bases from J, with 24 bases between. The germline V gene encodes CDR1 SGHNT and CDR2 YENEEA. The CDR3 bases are TGTGCCAGAGGATTTCTTTCGGATCGACGGTACTCCTACGAGCAGTACTTC. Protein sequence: CARGFLSDRRYSYEQYF. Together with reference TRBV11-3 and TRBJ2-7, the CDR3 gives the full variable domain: EAGVVQSPRYKIIEKKQPVAFWCNPISGHNTLYWYLQNLGQGPELLIRYENEEAVDDSQLPKDRFSAERLKGVDSTLKIQPAELGDSAVYLCARGFLSDRRYSYEQYFGPGTRLTVT.

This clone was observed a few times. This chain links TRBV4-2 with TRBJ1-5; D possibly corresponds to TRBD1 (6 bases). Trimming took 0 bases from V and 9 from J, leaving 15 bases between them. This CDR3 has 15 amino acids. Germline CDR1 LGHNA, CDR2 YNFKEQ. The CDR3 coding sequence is TGTGCCAGCAGCCAAGAGACAGGTGCCTTGAGGCCCCAGCATTTT. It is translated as CASSQETGALRPQHF.

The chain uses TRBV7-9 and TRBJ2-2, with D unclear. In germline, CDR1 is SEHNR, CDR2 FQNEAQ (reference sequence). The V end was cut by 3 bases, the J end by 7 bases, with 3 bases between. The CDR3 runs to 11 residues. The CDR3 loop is CASSFGGELFF. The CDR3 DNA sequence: TGTGCCAGCAGCTTTGGCGGGGAGCTGTTTTTT.